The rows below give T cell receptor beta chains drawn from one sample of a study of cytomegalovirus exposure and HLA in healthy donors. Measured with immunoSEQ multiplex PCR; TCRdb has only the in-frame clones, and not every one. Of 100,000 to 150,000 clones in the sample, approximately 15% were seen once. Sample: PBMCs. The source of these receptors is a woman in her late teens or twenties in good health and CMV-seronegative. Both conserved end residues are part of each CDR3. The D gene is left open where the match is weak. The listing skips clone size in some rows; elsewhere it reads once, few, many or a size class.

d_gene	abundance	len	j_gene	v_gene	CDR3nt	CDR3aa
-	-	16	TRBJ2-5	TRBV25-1	TGTGCCAGCAGTAGTAGGGGGACGGGGCTTCAAGAGACCCAGTACTTC	CASSSRGTGLQETQYF
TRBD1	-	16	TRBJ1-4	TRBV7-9	TGTGCCAGCAGCTCGATCCGGGTGACAGGGTTCCCCCGACTGTTTTTT	CASSSIRVTGFPRLFF
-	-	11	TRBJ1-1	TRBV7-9	TGTGCCAGCAGCATCAATACTGAAGCTTTCTTT	CASSINTEAFF
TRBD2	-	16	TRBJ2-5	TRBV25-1	TGTGCCAGCAGTGAGGGGGTAGCGGGAGATGGAGAGACCCAGTACTTC	CASSEGVAGDGETQYF
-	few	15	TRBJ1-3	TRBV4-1	TGCGCCAGCAGCCAAGTTTCCGGCTCTGGAAACACCATATATTTT	CASSQVSGSGNTIYF
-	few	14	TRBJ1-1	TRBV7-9	TGTGCCAGCAGCCCCATGGGGCCGAACACTGAAGCTTTCTTT	CASSPMGPNTEAFF
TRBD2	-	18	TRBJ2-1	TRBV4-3	TGCGCCAGCAGCCAATTGACTAGCGGGGGGAGCTCCTACAATGAGCAGTTCTTC	CASSQLTSGGSSYNEQFF
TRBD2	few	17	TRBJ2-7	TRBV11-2	TGTGCCAGCAGCTGGACGGCCGGGACTAGCGGGATCTACGAGCAGTACTTC	CASSWTAGTSGIYEQYF
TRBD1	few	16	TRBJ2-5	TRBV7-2	TGTGCCAGCAGCTCATTCCGACAGGGTGGGCAAGAGACCCAGTACTTC	CASSSFRQGGQETQYF
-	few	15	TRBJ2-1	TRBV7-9	TGTGCCAGCAGCGATTCCGGACTCGGGGGATATGAGCAGTTCTTC	CASSDSGLGGYEQFF
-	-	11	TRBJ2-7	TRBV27	TGTGCCAGCAGTCTCTCCTACGAGCAGTACTTC	CASSLSYEQYF
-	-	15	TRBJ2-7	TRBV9	TGTGCCAGCAGCGTAGGGGCGGGCAGCTCCTACGAGCAGTACTTC	CASSVGAGSSYEQYF
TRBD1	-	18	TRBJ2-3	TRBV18	TGTGCCAGCTCACCACTCCCACCGAGAGACAGGGGCACAGATACGCAGTATTTT	CASSPLPPRDRGTDTQYF
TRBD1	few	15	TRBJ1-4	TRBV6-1	TGTGCCAGCAGTGACCCCGGGACAGGGGGTGAAAAACTGTTTTTT	CASSDPGTGGEKLFF
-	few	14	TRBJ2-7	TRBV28	TGTGCCAGCAGTCCGACAGGCAAGCCCTACGAGCAGTACTTC	CASSPTGKPYEQYF
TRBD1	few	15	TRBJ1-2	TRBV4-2	TGTGCCAGCAGCCACTCGACAGGGGGCGGCTATGGCTACACCTTC	CASSHSTGGGYGYTF
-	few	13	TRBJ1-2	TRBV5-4	TGTGCCAGCAGCTCCGACAGCAACTATGGCTACACCTTC	CASSSDSNYGYTF
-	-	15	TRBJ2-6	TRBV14	TGTGCCAGCAGCCACGGACACACTGGGGCCAACGTCCTGACTTTC	CASSHGHTGANVLTF
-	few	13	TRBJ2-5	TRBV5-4	TGTGCCAGCAGCGTAGGACAAAAAGAGACCCAGTACTTC	CASSVGQKETQYF
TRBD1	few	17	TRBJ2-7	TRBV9	TGTGCCAGCAGCCCCGACGAGGGGACAGGACTTATACGCGAGCAGTACTTC	CASSPDEGTGLIREQYF
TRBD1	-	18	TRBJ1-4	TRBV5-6	TGTGCCAGCAGCTTGGCAGCCGTCGGGACAGGGGCGGGAGAAAAACTGTTTTTT	CASSLAAVGTGAGEKLFF
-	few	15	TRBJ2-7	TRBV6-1	TGTGCCAGCAGTGAGTGGCAGGGGACCCCCTACGAGCAGTACTTC	CASSEWQGTPYEQYF
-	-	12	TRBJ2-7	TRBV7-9	TGTGCCAGCAGCGCCAGGGCAGACGAGCAGTACTTC	CASSARADEQYF
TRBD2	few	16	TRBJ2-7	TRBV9	TGTGCCAGCAGCGGGGGAGCGGGAGGGCCTGACCACGAGCAGTACTTC	CASSGGAGGPDHEQYF
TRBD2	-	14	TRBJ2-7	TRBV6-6	TGTGCCAGCAGCGAGCGGGAGGGCCCCCACGAGCAGTACTTC	CASSEREGPHEQYF
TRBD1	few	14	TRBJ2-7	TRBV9	TGTGCCAGCAGCGTCGGACAGGGCGGGTACGAGCAGTACTTC	CASSVGQGGYEQYF